Detailed here is one T cell receptor beta chain. Sequencing was performed with immunoSEQ multiplex PCR; in TCRdb, only in-frame clones are kept and a portion is missing. Its listing shows 150,000 to 200,000 clones. Germline lookup yields CDR1 GTSNPN and CDR2 SVGIG (reference sequence). This CDR3 spans 14 amino acids. V gave up 3 bases and J gave up 0 bases, with 11 bases separating them. This entry comes from a study of control samples from healthy donors and cancer patients. The material sequenced was blood. The chain has TRBV30 and TRBJ1-2; D is possibly TRBD1 (6 bases). This receptor was identified in a woman in her twenties or thirties in good health. DNA for the CDR3: TGTGCCTGGAGAGGACAGCTCTCTAACTATGGCTACACCTTC. It yields the protein CAWRGQLSNYGYTF.